Sequencing of this TCR beta chain was carried out in a study of vaccination effects on CD4 cells after COVID-19. Study-wide findings and caveats: Early post-infection timepoints were missing from the study, which also had few convalescent patients. Pronounced clonal contraction occurred in clones induced by infection and by vaccine late after vaccination.

Produced via immunoSEQ multiplex PCR; TCRdb's table is partial and in-frame only. The table records 20,000 to 25,000 clones, 60% to 80% of them present only once. This clone was observed once. What it recognizes is unknown. In the ViraFEST assay, antigen-specific CD4+ clonotypes were identified by expansion after peptide-pool stimulation. Scientists isolated CD4+ T cells after an approximately 9-day culture period ended. Neither prior SARS-CoV-2 infection nor positive nucleocapsid antibodies were present in the vaccine recipients. Days 3 and 7 were when half the medium was replaced with IL-2 medium. Germline CDR1 reads SEHNR; CDR2 reads FQNEAQ (reference sequence). The CDR3 runs 13 residues. V was pared by 1 base and J by 6 bases, with 9 bases between.

This sequence was found in a human donor who received a COVID-19 vaccine. The sequencing used CD4+ T cells from PBMCs cultured with HCoV-NL63 spike peptides, collected before COVID-19 vaccination. This chain joins TRBV7-9 and TRBJ1-2, with D unresolved. DNA for the CDR3: TGTGCCAGCAGCTTAGACACAAGCGATGGCTACACCTTC. This gives the protein CASSLDTSDGYTF.